This is a list of T cell receptor beta chains from one sample in a study of early T cells in non-severe SARS-CoV-2 infection. TCRdb fed the 5' RACE reads into MiXCR, producing one record per CDR3 protein. The sample records about 49,000 distinct CDR3 sequences, approximately 12% being singletons. Sequenced material: whole blood, taken at baseline. These receptor sequences come from an adult who was a healthcare worker with PCR-confirmed SARS-CoV-2 infection or an uninfected control (not recorded which). The CDR3 runs from the conserved cysteine through the conserved F or W. D genes are given only for firm matches. Clone size, where shown, is once, few, many, or a class for clones that have expanded.

J: TRBJ1-2; size: few; V: TRBV7-9; D: .; CDR3: CASSSTQLNGYTF; DNA: TGTGCCAGCAGCTCGACCCAGTTGAACGGCTACACCTTC
J: TRBJ2-1; size: .; V: TRBV4-2; D: TRBD2; CDR3: CASSQDDGEGYNEQFF; DNA: TGTGCCAGCAGCCAAGATGATGGGGAGGGGTACAATGAGCAGTTCTTC
J: TRBJ2-2; size: .; V: TRBV7-8; D: TRBD2; CDR3: CASSSSSLAGKTNTGELFF; DNA: TGTGCCAGCAGCTCCAGCTCCCTAGCGGGAAAAACGAACACCGGGGAGCTGTTTTTT
J: TRBJ2-3; size: few; V: TRBV21-1; D: .; CDR3: CASSKGARGTDTQYF; DNA: TGTGCCAGCAGCAAGGGGGCGCGAGGCACAGATACGCAGTATTTT
J: TRBJ2-7; size: many; V: TRBV4-1; D: TRBD2; CDR3: CASSQNLPSVTSGRREQYF; DNA: TGCGCCAGCAGCCAAAATCTCCCCTCGGTGACTAGCGGGAGGAGAGAGCAGTACTTC
J: TRBJ2-1; size: few; V: TRBV12-5; D: TRBD1; CDR3: CASGLTGVSYNEQFF; DNA: TGTGCTAGTGGTTTGACAGGGGTATCCTACAATGAGCAGTTCTTC
J: TRBJ2-5; size: .; V: TRBV12-3/TRBV12-4; D: TRBD2; CDR3: CASGLAGPETQYF; DNA: TGTGCCAGCGGGCTAGCGGGACCAGAGACCCAGTACTTC
J: TRBJ2-2; size: .; V: TRBV28; D: .; CDR3: CASSFPHTGELFF; DNA: TGTGCCAGCAGTTTCCCTCACACCGGGGAGCTGTTTTTT
J: TRBJ1-2; size: .; V: TRBV20-1; D: .; CDR3: CSARQGNGYTF; DNA: TGCAGTGCTAGACAGGGCAATGGCTACACCTTC
J: TRBJ2-1; size: .; V: TRBV20-1; D: .; CDR3: CSGWRAVDEQFF; DNA: TGCAGTGGGTGGAGGGCCGTGGATGAGCAGTTCTTC
J: TRBJ2-7; size: many; V: TRBV28; D: TRBD2; CDR3: CASRTPTSSERLEQYF; DNA: TGTGCCAGCAGAACCCCGACTAGCTCTGAACGCCTCGAGCAGTACTTC
J: TRBJ1-2; size: .; V: TRBV28; D: .; CDR3: CASTLGQAHGYTF; DNA: TGTGCCAGCACCCTGGGGCAGGCTCATGGCTACACCTTC
J: TRBJ2-3; size: many; V: TRBV2; D: TRBD2; CDR3: CASSDGVAGSTDTQYF; DNA: TGTGCCAGCAGTGACGGGGTAGCGGGAAGCACAGATACGCAGTATTTT